This record covers a single TCR beta chain. Extracted from the samples, RNA was reverse transcribed into cDNA to serve as the sequencing template. Profiled with immunoSEQ multiplex PCR; TCRdb holds only in-frame clones, not every one. The repertoire holds fewer than 250,000 clones, with roughly three fifths as singletons. The data were taken from a study of CD8+ T cells in alopecia areata. Documented treatment: oral pan-JAK inhibitor, 5-10 mg twice daily. The sequencing used CD4+ T cells sorted from blood, collected at week 4, from a patient treated with tofacitinib. The sequence derives from a human donor with alopecia areata.

CDR3 DNA: TGTGCCAGCAGTCCCACAGGGGCTACAGGCCAAGAGACCCAGTACTTC. Translating it yields CASSPTGATGQETQYF. The chain recombines TRBV5-4 with TRBJ2-5, with 7 bases fitting TRBD1. The J segment lost 1 base and the V segment lost 5 bases, leaving 11 bases of the junction unmatched. CDR3 size: 16 residues. Germline V CDR1 and CDR2: SGHNT, YYREEE (reference sequence).